This T cell receptor (beta chain) was identified during a study of response to subunit inactivated influenza vaccine (dated by TCRdb to 2017 to 2018). For the wider study: The study used deep quantitative T cell receptor repertoire profiling to track responses to a trivalent subunit inactivated influenza vaccine.

The method was RT-PCR. TCRdb shows the sequencer as Illumina HiSeq 2500. The public reads were reanalyzed by TCRdb: fastp trimming at Q25, MiXCR alignment, in-frame beta chains only. Rows merge per CDR3 protein into single entries with the most common DNA and genes. The sample table shows under 200,000 distinct CDR3 sequences, and 9.5% to 13% are seen once. The ten largest make up around 12% of the sample. The label giving this sample's time point can be read as: around 42 days after influenza vaccine administration. CDR3 length: 13 amino acids, cysteine to phenylalanine. The read is trimmed to its CDR3 DNA, 39 bases read in frame from base 1. Between the V and J ends, shortened by 2 bases and 7 bases respectively, the junction contains 11 bases. Reading the germline V gene gives CDR1 MDHEN and CDR2 SYDVKM. A few counts support this clonotype. It lacks a known antigen. No clone much larger than this one lies a single base away; base qualities are absent.

What the work shows at the level of the full study, not this receptor alone: It was suggested by the authors that each seasonal influenza vaccination may recruit only a limited number of new T cells.

The receptor's source is a man in his forties or fifties who received an inactivated influenza vaccine. Donor details come from another sample of the same person, matched by shared clones. Here the chain combines TRBV28 and TRBJ1-2; the D segment cannot be called with confidence. Source: non-naive T cells sorted from PBMCs, taken 35 to 45 days after vaccination. The meaning of the sample's cell subset or site label: memory T cell fraction. The CDR3 protein is CASSLPGIVGYTF. The nucleotides read TGTGCCAGCAGTTTACCAGGAATCGTTGGCTACACCTTC.